A single sample gave rise to the 8 T cell receptor beta chains below, sequenced in a study of blood T cells in healthy people across ages. The authors ran a second PCR of about 6 to 11 cycles using a sample-barcoded 5' primer and a J-beta primer mix. From the 5' RACE reads, TCRdb called clonotypes with MiXCR, one entry per CDR3 protein. The repertoire holds some 760,000 distinct CDR3 sequences, with approximately 25% as singletons. These same data were also listed under a study on T cells of mothers and their children.

The sample taken for sequencing was blood. The receptors come from a boy younger than 18 in good health.

This chain links TRBV6-2 or TRBV6-3 with TRBJ2-5; a weak D match, TRBD1 (6 bases). The CDR3 covers 13 residues. The germline V and J ends were trimmed by 1 base and 5 bases, with 8 bases remaining between them. Germline-derived CDR1 and CDR2 are MNHEY and SVGEGT. CDR3 sequence reads: CASSYLRGETQYF. Here the CDR3 DNA reads TGTGCCAGCAGTTACTTAAGGGGGGAGACCCAGTACTTC.

This clonotype was seen a few times. The rearrangement links TRBV7-2 to TRBJ1-5, with D hard to call. This CDR3 has 15 residues. CDR1 and CDR2 from the germline V gene are SGHTA and FQGNSA. Trimming stripped 0 bases from V and 6 bases from J, with 12 bases between. CDR3 nucleotide sequence: TGTGCCAGCAGCTTAGCGGGCAGCCCCACTCAGCCCCAGCATTTT. It codes for CASSLAGSPTQPQHF. The entire variable domain, with the rest obtained from reference TRBV7-2 and TRBJ1-5, is as follows: GAGVSQSPSNKVTEKGKDVELRCDPISGHTALYWYRQSLGQGLEFLIYFQGNSAPDKSGLPSDRFSAERTGGSVSTLTIQRTQQEDSAVYLCASSLAGSPTQPQHFGDGTRLSIL.

This clonotype was counted a few times. The chain couples TRBV7-9 to TRBJ2-1; TRBD1 matches at 7 bases. There are 14 residues in the CDR3. After removal of 5 bases from V and 6 bases from J, the junction contained 7 bases not matched to a gene. Germline values: CDR1 SEHNR, CDR2 FQNEAQ (reference sequence). In nucleotides, the CDR3 is TGTGCCAGCAGCCTCGACAGGGAGATCAATGAGCAGTTCTTC. Translating gives CASSLDREINEQFF.

V and J are TRBV2 and TRBJ2-7, with 7 nucleotides matching TRBD2. V gave up 6 bases and J gave up 2 bases; unmatched junction bases: 7. This CDR3 is built from 14 residues. In germline, CDR1 is SNHLY, CDR2 FYNNEI. CDR3 DNA sequence: TGTGCCAGCAGAGAACTCGGACTAGCCTACGAGCAGTACTTC. It encodes CASRELGLAYEQYF.

This clonotype appeared many times. The chain links TRBV20-1 to TRBJ2-7; 9 bases match TRBD2. Germline values: CDR1 DFQATT, CDR2 SNEGSKA (reference sequence). The junction had 6 bases not matched to a gene; V was cut back by 6 bases and J by 0 bases. This CDR3 is built from 14 residues. The CDR3 sequence: CSARSGGSSYEQYF. In nucleotides, the CDR3 is TGCAGTGCCCGCAGCGGGGGGAGCTCCTACGAGCAGTACTTC.

The chain couples TRBV28 to TRBJ1-1; 8 positions agree with TRBD1. The V gene's germline CDR1 is MDHEN and CDR2 SYDVKM. The CDR3 runs to 16 residues. With 5 bases clipped from V and 4 bases from J, the junction kept 12 bases outside the gene matches. In DNA form, the CDR3 reads TGTGCCAGCAGTAGTGGACAGGGAGGCCTGGGCACTGAAGCTTTCTTT. This codes for CASSSGQGGLGTEAFF.

CDR3 nucleotides: TGCGCCAGCAGCTTGGGGACTAGTGAAAGCACAGATACGCAGTATTTT. This gives the protein CASSLGTSESTDTQYF. The chain combines TRBV5-1 with TRBJ2-3, with 7 bases that match TRBD2. Losses at the gene ends were 0 bases for V and 0 bases for J; bases not matched to a gene: 4. Germline V gene sequence: CDR1 SGHRS, CDR2 YFSETQ. This CDR3 has 16 amino acids.

This clonotype was seen a few times. The chain is built from TRBV11-3 and TRBJ2-1; 10 bases fit TRBD2. This CDR3 contains 17 residues. Germline V gene lookup returns CDR1 SGHNT and CDR2 YENEEA. Germline trimming cut 3 bases from V and 6 bases from J; bases unmatched to any gene: 11. CDR3 sequence reads: CASSFGPYSGGLNEQFF. The CDR3, as DNA: TGTGCCAGCAGCTTCGGGCCCTATAGCGGGGGGCTCAATGAGCAGTTCTTC.